This TCR beta chain appears in the sequencing data of a study of cytomegalovirus exposure and HLA in healthy donors. The overall study: A prior study identified 110 million or so unique TCR beta sequences from roughly 180 million T cells.

Study-wide findings and caveats: V- and J-gene trimming of TCR beta was linked (in a later analysis) to a missense DCLRE1C variant. Previous analysis showed most TCR beta V segments were productive about 87% or about 30% of the time. Immune exposure data for these donors was limited to CMV serostatus.

Use of 60 Vbeta and 13 Jbeta primers characterized the PCR. TCRdb's table, derived via immunoSEQ multiplex PCR, lists solely in-frame clones and lacks some. The table lists roughly 160,000 clones, 80% of them singletons. The table lists this clone with a count of one. What it binds is not known. The length of the CDR3 is 14 residues. Germline V CDR1 and CDR2: SEHNR, FQNEAQ (reference sequence). V lost 1 base and J lost 4, with 10 bases in between. This clonotype originated in a man younger than 35 in good health and CMV-seropositive. The sequencing input was PBMCs. The chain carries TRBV7-9 and TRBJ1-2; no firm D call. CDR3: CASSLDYTAYGYTF. The CDR3 coding sequence is TGTGCCAGCAGCTTAGATTACACCGCCTATGGCTACACCTTC.